These T cell receptor beta chains were read from a single sample in a study of a mutant IDH1 vaccine in newly diagnosed glioma. These receptors have no known antigen. Clones were sequenced by immunoSEQ multiplex PCR, and TCRdb holds only the in-frame ones, with some missing. The sample has some 30,000 clones; 65% to 85% are singletons. Specimen: PBMCs, collected from a glioma patient whose treatment included an IDH1 peptide vaccine. These receptors all stem from a man younger than 45 with glioma. CDR3s include the opening cysteine and the closing phenylalanine or tryptophan. D genes are given only for firm matches. Clone size is stated in some rows and not others, as once, few, many or a class when expanded.

clone_size,d_call,j_call,v_call,cdr3_nt,cdr3_aa
-,-,TRBJ2-5,TRBV11-2,TGTGCCAGCAGCGAGCAAGAGACCCAGTACTTC,CASSEQETQYF
-,-,TRBJ2-5,TRBV6-1,TGTGCCAGCAGCCGGGACCCCACCTCGGGGACCCAGTACTTC,CASSRDPTSGTQYF
-,TRBD2,TRBJ2-7,TRBV5-4,TGTGCCAGCAGCATACTAGCGGGGGTTCCCTACGAGCAGTACTTC,CASSILAGVPYEQYF
once,-,TRBJ2-7,TRBV27,TGTGCCAGCAGTCAACCGCCCTCCTACGAGCAGTACTTC,CASSQPPSYEQYF
-,-,TRBJ2-6,TRBV2,TGTGCCAGCATCGTGGGTTCTGGGGCCAACGTCCTGACTTTC,CASIVGSGANVLTF
-,TRBD1,TRBJ2-2,TRBV5-1,TGCGCCAGCGGGGACAGGAGGAACACCGGGGAGCTGTTTTTT,CASGDRRNTGELFF
-,TRBD1,TRBJ1-4,TRBV5-1,TGCGCCAGCAGCTTGGGGGGACAGGGGAATGAAAAACTGTTTTTT,CASSLGGQGNEKLFF
-,TRBD2,TRBJ2-1,TRBV5-4,TGTGCCAGCAGCTTGGAGGGACTAGCGGGAGGGCTTGATGAGCAGTTCTTC,CASSLEGLAGGLDEQFF
-,-,TRBJ2-7,TRBV2,TGTGCCAGAAGAGAGCTGGGGCGATACGAGCAGTACTTC,CARRELGRYEQYF
-,TRBD1,TRBJ1-2,TRBV19,TGTGCCAGTAGTATAGAGGCCAGGGGGCGCCTCACCTTC,CASSIEARGRLTF
-,-,TRBJ1-2,TRBV7-9,TGTGCCAGCAGCTCCCAGGTATTACAGAACTATGGCTACACCTTC,CASSSQVLQNYGYTF
-,TRBD1,TRBJ1-4,TRBV6-5,TGTGCCAGCAGCTCCGGGACAGTTAATGAAAAACTGTTTTTT,CASSSGTVNEKLFF
-,-,TRBJ1-2,TRBV25-1,TGTGCCAGCAGTGAATTAACCGCAGCCCATGGCTACACCTTC,CASSELTAAHGYTF
-,TRBD1,TRBJ2-3,TRBV15,TGTGCCACCAGCAGAGTAAGGGGACAGGGGGAAGATACGCAGTATTTT,CATSRVRGQGEDTQYF
-,-,TRBJ2-3,TRBV6-5,TGTGCCAGCAGTTACGGGGGCCACTTCAGCACAGATACGCAGTATTTT,CASSYGGHFSTDTQYF
-,-,TRBJ1-5,TRBV30,TGTGCCTGGACTACAAATAGCAATCAGCCCCAGCATTTT,CAWTTNSNQPQHF
-,-,TRBJ1-4,TRBV15,TGTGCCACCAGCAGAGATACCCTCGGGACGGATGCTAATGAAAAACTGTTTTTT,CATSRDTLGTDANEKLFF
-,-,TRBJ1-2,TRBV28,TGTGCCAGCAGTTTACCAGATAACTATGGCTACACCTTC,CASSLPDNYGYTF
-,-,TRBJ1-3,TRBV29-1,TGCAGCGTCCTTGGGGGAGGGTACGGAAACACCATATATTTT,CSVLGGGYGNTIYF
-,-,TRBJ1-3,TRBV10-3,TGTGCCATCAGTGAATCTTCCGACAGGAGAGGAAACACCATATATTTT,CAISESSDRRGNTIYF
-,TRBD1,TRBJ1-1,TRBV29-1,TGCAGCGCTCGAGGGACAGGGGTGGTCCCTGAAGCTTTCTTT,CSARGTGVVPEAFF
-,-,TRBJ2-5,TRBV7-2,TGTGCCAGCAGCTTAGTTGTAGGGGGTGAGACCCAGTACTTC,CASSLVVGGETQYF
-,-,TRBJ2-2,TRBV5-1,TGCGCCAGCAGCTCCACAGGTTCCACCGGGGAGCTGTTTTTT,CASSSTGSTGELFF
-,-,TRBJ1-4,TRBV19,TGTGCCAGTAGTACCACAGTGGGGGCTAATGAAAAACTGTTTTTT,CASSTTVGANEKLFF
-,-,TRBJ1-4,TRBV7-9,TGTGCCAGCAGCTTTACGACAGGCTCCCAAGATGGTGAAAAACTGTTTTTT,CASSFTTGSQDGEKLFF
few,TRBD1,TRBJ1-5,TRBV30,TGTGCCTCGACAGGGATAGGCAATCAGCCCCAGCATTTT,CASTGIGNQPQHF
-,-,TRBJ2-7,TRBV7-3,TGTGCCAGCAGCTTAATGGCTAGCCCCTACGAGCAGTACTTC,CASSLMASPYEQYF
-,TRBD2,TRBJ2-1,TRBV6-5,TGTGCCAGCAGTGCGGGACTAGCATCAAATGAGCAGTTCTTC,CASSAGLASNEQFF
once,-,TRBJ2-6,TRBV5-4,TGTGCCAGCAGCTTCGGCGGCAGGGAAAGCTCTGGGGCCAACGTCCTGACTTTC,CASSFGGRESSGANVLTF
-,-,TRBJ2-7,TRBV7-8,TGTGCCAGCAGCGCCAACGGGGGGCCCTGGGAGCAGTACTTC,CASSANGGPWEQYF
-,-,TRBJ2-7,TRBV18,TGTGCCAGCTCACCAAAGGACGGCAGCGAGCAGTACTTC,CASSPKDGSEQYF
few,-,TRBJ1-2,TRBV20-1,TGCAGTGCCCGGGACTTATATGGCTACACCTTC,CSARDLYGYTF
-,TRBD1,TRBJ1-2,TRBV11-2,TGTGCCAGCAGCCCCGCCGAGGGCCCTAAGGGGGCACTATTGGATGGCTACACCTTC,CASSPAEGPKGALLDGYTF
-,-,TRBJ1-2,TRBV5-6,TGTGCCAGCAGAAACGCAGGGGCCCCCAGCTATGGCTACACCTTC,CASRNAGAPSYGYTF
-,TRBD2,TRBJ2-6,TRBV5-6,TGTGCCAGCAGCTTGATACGCGGGGGGGAGGGCAACGTCCTGACTTTC,CASSLIRGGEGNVLTF
-,-,TRBJ1-5,TRBV6-1,TGTGCCAGCCGGGAGGCTAATCAGCCCCAGCATTTT,CASREANQPQHF
-,-,TRBJ1-2,TRBV19,TGTGCCAGTAGTGCCCAGGGACTTGCGGCTCTTGGCTACACCTTC,CASSAQGLAALGYTF
-,-,TRBJ1-5,TRBV4-1,TGCGCCAGCAGCTGGATGGGGGGCAATCAGCCCCAGCATTTT,CASSWMGGNQPQHF
few,-,TRBJ1-4,TRBV7-4,TGTGCCAGCAGCTTAGTCCCAGTAACTAATGAAAAACTGTTTTTT,CASSLVPVTNEKLFF
-,-,TRBJ1-2,TRBV2,TGTGCCAGCAGTTTTTACAGGGTCGGGCCCTACACCTTC,CASSFYRVGPYTF